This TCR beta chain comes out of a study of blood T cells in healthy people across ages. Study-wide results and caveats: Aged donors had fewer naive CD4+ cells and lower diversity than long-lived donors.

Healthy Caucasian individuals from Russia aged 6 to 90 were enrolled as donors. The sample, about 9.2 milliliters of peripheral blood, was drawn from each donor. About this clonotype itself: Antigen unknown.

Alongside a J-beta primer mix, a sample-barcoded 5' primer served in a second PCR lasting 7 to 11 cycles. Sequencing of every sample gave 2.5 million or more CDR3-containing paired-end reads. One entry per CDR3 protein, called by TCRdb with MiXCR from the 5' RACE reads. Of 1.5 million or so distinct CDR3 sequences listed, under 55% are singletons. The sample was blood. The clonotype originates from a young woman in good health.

The CDR3 DNA reads TGCGCCAGCAGCCAATTCCGGGACAGTCCTCGTTTGGCTTTCTTT. Translating gives CASSQFRDSPRLAFF. The chain has TRBV4-1 and TRBJ1-1; 7 bases align to TRBD1. V was clipped by 2 bases and J by 11 bases; unmatched bases: 14. Per the germline V gene, CDR1 is MGHRA and CDR2 is YSYEKL. This CDR3 contains 15 residues.